The rows below give T cell receptor beta chains drawn from one sample of a study of cytomegalovirus exposure and HLA in healthy donors. Assay used: immunoSEQ multiplex PCR; TCRdb lists only in-frame clones, some missing. The table shows 95,000 to 150,000 clones, with roughly 66% occurring only once. The specimen was PBMCs. Receptor source: a man aged 18 to 29 in good health and CMV-seronegative. Both conserved end residues are part of each CDR3. D genes are given only for firm matches. Not all rows give a size; the values are once, few, many and, for expanded clones, a class.

NA	NA	TRBV7-9	TRBJ2-3	CASSLGSRVRTDTQYF	TGTGCCAGCAGCTTAGGATCCCGGGTGCGCACAGATACGCAGTATTTT
NA	NA	TRBV4-1	TRBJ1-5	CASSQDWGGGVYQPQHF	TGCGCCAGCAGCCAAGATTGGGGGGGTGGGGTTTATCAGCCCCAGCATTTT
TRBD1	few	TRBV5-5	TRBJ2-3	CASSVLRDRRTDTQYF	TGTGCCAGCAGCGTACTCCGGGACAGGAGAACAGATACGCAGTATTTT
TRBD1	NA	TRBV10-3	TRBJ2-7	CATRNRDRSYEQYF	TGTGCCACCAGAAACCGGGACAGGTCCTACGAGCAGTACTTC
NA	once	TRBV14	TRBJ2-2	CASSQAGAPNTGELFF	TGTGCCAGCAGCCAAGCAGGGGCTCCCAACACCGGGGAGCTGTTTTTT
NA	once	TRBV4-2	TRBJ1-1	CASSPKRGTEAFF	TGTGCCAGCAGCCCGAAGAGGGGGACTGAAGCTTTCTTT
TRBD1	NA	TRBV28	TRBJ1-4	CATRNRGPEKLFF	TGTGCCACTAGAAACAGGGGGCCAGAAAAACTGTTTTTT
NA	NA	TRBV9	TRBJ2-3	CASSPAGARPDTQYF	TGTGCCAGCAGCCCAGCAGGGGCCCGCCCAGATACGCAGTATTTT
NA	once	TRBV19	TRBJ2-1	CASRTGRGSYNEQFF	TGTGCCAGTAGGACCGGGAGAGGGTCCTACAATGAGCAGTTCTTC
TRBD1	once	TRBV5-3	TRBJ1-5	CARIDREDQPQHF	TGTGCCAGAATAGACAGGGAGGATCAGCCCCAGCATTTT
NA	NA	TRBV27	TRBJ2-7	CASTGGYEQYF	TGTGCCAGCACCGGGGGTTACGAGCAGTACTTC
TRBD1	NA	TRBV10-3	TRBJ1-5	CAISESRQGYNQPQHF	TGTGCCATCAGTGAGTCGAGACAGGGTTACAATCAGCCCCAGCATTTT
NA	NA	TRBV9	TRBJ2-7	CASSAGRHGEQYF	TGTGCCAGCAGCGCGGGTCGTCACGGCGAGCAGTACTTC
NA	NA	TRBV9	TRBJ2-3	CASSVRSKNTDTQYF	TGTGCCAGCAGCGTCCGGAGTAAGAACACAGATACGCAGTATTTT
TRBD2	NA	TRBV5-1	TRBJ2-3	CASSLALAGVRTDTQYF	TGCGCCAGCAGCTTGGCCTTAGCGGGAGTGCGCACAGATACGCAGTATTTT
TRBD1	few	TRBV5-1	TRBJ2-7	CASSVEGTVGAEQYF	TGCGCCAGCAGTGTTGAAGGGACAGTCGGGGCCGAGCAGTACTTC
NA	NA	TRBV5-1	TRBJ1-5	CASSLVGGRNQPQHF	TGCGCCAGCAGCTTGGTCGGGGGGCGCAATCAGCCCCAGCATTTT
NA	NA	TRBV4-3	TRBJ1-3	CASSQDQEVRTIYF	TGCGCCAGCAGCCAAGATCAGGAGGTGCGCACCATATATTTT
NA	few	TRBV10-3	TRBJ2-7	CAIRNRVEYEQYF	TGTGCCATCAGGAACAGGGTCGAGTACGAGCAGTACTTC
NA	NA	TRBV4-1	TRBJ2-1	CASSQDTTEQFF	TGCGCCAGCAGCCAAGATACGACAGAGCAGTTCTTC
NA	NA	TRBV28	TRBJ2-4	CASSRILGNIQYF	TGTGCCAGCAGTCGTATCCTCGGAAACATTCAGTACTTC